A single sample gave rise to the 18 T cell receptor beta chains below, sequenced in a study of cytomegalovirus exposure and HLA in healthy donors. The repertoire was sequenced with immunoSEQ multiplex PCR; TCRdb's copy has only in-frame clones and lacks some. The sample shows 99,000 or so clones, 70% to 90% of them seen only once. The sample was PBMCs. These receptors were obtained from a woman in her late teens or twenties in good health and CMV-seropositive.

The rearrangement joins TRBV5-5 to TRBJ1-5; perhaps TRBD1 as D (5 bases). The V end lost 0 bases, the J end lost 8 bases, and 18 bases lay between the germline ends. Germline CDR1 and CDR2: SGHKS and YYEKEE (reference sequence). The CDR3 extends over 16 amino acids. The DNA of the CDR3 is TGTGCCAGCAGCTTGGGGCAGGGCAACCCGAAAAAGCCCCAGCATTTT. It translates to CASSLGQGNPKKPQHF.

This chain connects TRBV7-2 to TRBJ1-2; D uncertain. Germline CDR1 reads SGHTA; CDR2 reads FQGNSA. The CDR3 has 13 residues. Deletions cut 0 bases from V and 5 bases from J, with 7 bases between. CDR3 in amino acids: CASSLALKYGYTF. The CDR3, as DNA: TGTGCCAGCAGCTTAGCTCTAAAATATGGCTACACCTTC. The full variable domain, completed using reference TRBV7-2 and TRBJ1-2, is GAGVSQSPSNKVTEKGKDVELRCDPISGHTALYWYRQSLGQGLEFLIYFQGNSAPDKSGLPSDRFSAERTGGSVSTLTIQRTQQEDSAVYLCASSLALKYGYTFGSGTRLTVV.

The genes are TRBV18 and TRBJ1-3; D is undetermined. The CDR3 runs to 15 residues. CDR1 is KGHSH, CDR2 LQKENI, per germline. V lost 6 bases, J lost 0 bases, and 12 bases lay in between. The CDR3 protein is CASSRVRGSGNTIYF. CDR3 coding DNA: TGTGCCAGCTCCAGAGTACGGGGCTCTGGAAACACCATATATTTT.

The chain links TRBV7-9 to TRBJ2-7; 9 bases are shared with TRBD2. Germline CDR1 is SEHNR and CDR2 is FQNEAQ (reference sequence). J was trimmed by 7 bases and V by 1 base; bases with no gene match: 14. The CDR3 is made up of 17 amino acids. CDR3 sequence: CASSLVGGLAGREEQYF. The CDR3 DNA reads as TGTGCCAGCAGCTTAGTAGGTGGTCTAGCGGGAAGGGAGGAGCAGTACTTC.

The chain combines TRBV28 with TRBJ2-1; 8 positions agree with TRBD2. V was pared by 7 bases and J by 4 bases, with 12 bases of the junction left unmatched. CDR1 is MDHEN, CDR2 SYDVKM, per germline. The CDR3 has 16 amino acids. CDR3 in amino acids: CASKPSLAGGYNEQFF. As DNA, the CDR3 is TGTGCCAGCAAACCATCGTTGGCGGGAGGTTACAATGAGCAGTTCTTC.

V gene TRBV5-4 combines with J gene TRBJ1-4; D call uncertain. CDR1 and CDR2 (germline): SGHNT, YYREEE (reference sequence). The CDR3 loop spans 14 amino acids. The V gene lost 4 bases and the J gene lost 3 bases, with 10 bases spanning the gap. Here the CDR3 reads CASSLQLSNEKLFF. In nucleotides, the CDR3 is TGTGCCAGCAGCCTACAGTTATCTAATGAAAAACTGTTTTTT.

CDR3 DNA: TGTGCCAGTCGGGACAGCATGAACACTGAAGCTTTCTTT. It translates to CASRDSMNTEAFF. The chain joins TRBV2 to TRBJ1-1; 7 bases are shared with TRBD1. Germline assignment: CDR1 SNHLY and CDR2 FYNNEI. CDR3 length equals 13 residues. V lost 9 bases to trimming and J lost 0 bases; unmatched junction nucleotides: 4.

This chain uses TRBV5-4 with TRBJ2-3; 8 nucleotides line up with TRBD2. Germline assignment: CDR1 SGHNT and CDR2 YYREEE (reference sequence). The CDR3 length is 17 residues. Trimming took 4 bases from V and 2 from J; bases not matched to a gene: 12. The CDR3 coding sequence is TGTGCCAGCAGCCCGGGGGGGATAGCGGAACTCACAGATACGCAGTATTTT. It specifies CASSPGGIAELTDTQYF. The variable domain in full, with the rest retrieved from reference TRBV5-4 and TRBJ2-3, is ETGVTQSPTHLIKTRGQQVTLRCSSQSGHNTVSWYQQALGQGPQFIFQYYREEENGRGNFPPRFSGLQFPNYSSELNVNALELDDSALYLCASSPGGIAELTDTQYFGPGTRLTVL.

This clone was observed a handful of times. This chain connects TRBV10-2 to TRBJ2-1, with a weak D call TRBD2 (5 bases). This CDR3 is built from 13 residues. Trimming took off 4 bases at V and 7 bases at J, with 11 bases between the two ends. Germline V gene data show CDR1 as WSHSY and CDR2 as SAAADI. The CDR3 here is CASSANRGNEQFF. CDR3 nucleotide sequence: TGCGCCAGCAGTGCCAACAGAGGGAATGAGCAGTTCTTC.

The chain employs TRBV5-1 and TRBJ2-1; 11 bases align to TRBD1. CDR3 size: 13 residues. From germline, CDR1 is SGHRS and CDR2 YFSETQ. The J segment lost 6 bases and the V segment lost 5 bases, leaving 1 base of the junction unmatched. The CDR3: CASRGTGGNEQFF. Written as DNA, the CDR3 is TGCGCCAGCAGAGGGACAGGGGGCAATGAGCAGTTCTTC.

J is TRBJ1-1 and V is TRBV27; 8 bases align to TRBD1. Trimming removed 1 base from V and 6 bases from J; junction bases left unmatched: 7. The CDR3 runs to 15 residues. CDR1 MNHEY and CDR2 SMNVEV come from the germline V gene (reference sequence). The CDR3 loop is CASSLLARGQAEAFF. Written as DNA, the CDR3 is TGTGCCAGCAGTTTATTGGCCAGGGGACAGGCTGAAGCTTTCTTT.

The chain uses TRBV18 and TRBJ2-7; unclear D gene. The CDR3 totals 13 residues. The V gene lost 5 bases and the J gene lost 3 bases, with 11 bases spanning the gap. Germline CDR1 reads KGHSH; CDR2 reads LQKENI. CDR3: CASSSSPNYEQYF. The CDR3, as DNA: TGTGCCAGCTCATCGAGCCCTAACTACGAGCAGTACTTC.

The chain couples TRBV6-1 to TRBJ1-3; D is unclear. Deletions cut 2 bases from V and 0 bases from J, with 8 bases between. CDR1 is MNHNS, CDR2 SASEGT, per germline. The CDR3 loop spans 15 amino acids. The CDR3 coding sequence is TGTGCCAGCAGTGAATCTGGCCTCTCTGGAAACACCATATATTTT. Amino acid sequence: CASSESGLSGNTIYF.

The chain uses TRBV5-4 and TRBJ2-2, with D maybe TRBD1 (6 bases). This CDR3 region has 14 residues. V dropped 4 bases and J dropped 2 bases, with 9 bases sitting between them. Germline V gene sequence: CDR1 SGHNT, CDR2 YYREEE (reference sequence). Here the CDR3 DNA reads TGTGCCAGCAGCCCGGGACACAACACCGGGGAGCTGTTTTTT. Protein sequence: CASSPGHNTGELFF. Drawing the rest from reference TRBV5-4 and TRBJ2-2, the complete variable domain is ETGVTQSPTHLIKTRGQQVTLRCSSQSGHNTVSWYQQALGQGPQFIFQYYREEENGRGNFPPRFSGLQFPNYSSELNVNALELDDSALYLCASSPGHNTGELFFGEGSRLTVL.

The CDR3 DNA follows: TGTGCCAGCAGTTTAAGTGGACAGGGCCGGGGGGAGCAGTACTTC. Its translation: CASSLSGQGRGEQYF. The chain recombines TRBV27 with TRBJ2-7, with 8 bases lining up with TRBD1. CDR1 is MNHEY, CDR2 SMNVEV, per germline (reference sequence). V was pared by 2 bases and J by 7 bases, with 10 bases of the junction left unmatched. The CDR3 has 15 residues.

The chain employs TRBV6-1 and TRBJ2-7; weak D call: TRBD2 (6 bases). The CDR3 runs to 15 residues. The germline V and J ends were trimmed by 6 bases and 1 base, with 16 bases remaining between them. The germline gives CDR1 MNHNS, CDR2 SASEGT. Written as DNA, the CDR3 is TGTGCCAGCAGCGCGGGACGAACTCCATCCTACGAGCAGTACTTC. Translation gives CASSAGRTPSYEQYF.

The chain combines TRBV4-1 with TRBJ1-2; TRBD1 matches 11 bases. J lost 4 bases, V lost 1 base, and 2 bases had no gene match. The germline V gene encodes CDR1 MGHRA and CDR2 YSYEKL. This CDR3 has 15 residues. The CDR3 nucleotides are TGCGCCAGCAGCCAAGGGACAGGGGGCATCTATGGCTACACCTTC. This gives the protein CASSQGTGGIYGYTF.

The sample holds one count of this clone. The rearrangement links TRBV5-1 to TRBJ2-7, with D unclear. Trimming shortened V by 0 bases and J by 5 bases, and 18 bases separated the two germline ends. Per germline, CDR1 SGHRS and CDR2 YFSETQ. This CDR3 has 16 residues. The CDR3 bases are TGCGCCAGCAGCTTGGGGGTCACGGGTCCCCGGGACGAGCAGTACTTC. Its translation is CASSLGVTGPRDEQYF.